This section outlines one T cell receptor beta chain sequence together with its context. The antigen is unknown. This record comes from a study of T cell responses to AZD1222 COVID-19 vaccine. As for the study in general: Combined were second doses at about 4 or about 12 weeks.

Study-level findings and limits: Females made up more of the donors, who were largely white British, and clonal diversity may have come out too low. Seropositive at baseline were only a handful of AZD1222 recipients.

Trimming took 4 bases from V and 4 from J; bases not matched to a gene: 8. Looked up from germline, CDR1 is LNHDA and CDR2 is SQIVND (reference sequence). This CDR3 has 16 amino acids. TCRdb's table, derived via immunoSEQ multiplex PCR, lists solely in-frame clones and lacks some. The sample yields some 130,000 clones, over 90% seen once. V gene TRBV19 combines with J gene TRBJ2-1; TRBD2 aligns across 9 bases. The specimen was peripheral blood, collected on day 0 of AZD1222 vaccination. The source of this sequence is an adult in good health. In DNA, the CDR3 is TGTGCCAGTAGTAACTATTTGCGGGAGGGATACAATGAGCAGTTCTTC. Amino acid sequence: CASSNYLREGYNEQFF. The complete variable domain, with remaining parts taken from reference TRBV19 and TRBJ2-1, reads DGGITQSPKYLFRKEGQNVTLSCEQNLNHDAMYWYRQDPGQGLRLIYYSQIVNDFQKGDIAEGYSVSREKKESFPLTVTSAQKNPTAFYLCASSNYLREGYNEQFFGPGTRLTVL.